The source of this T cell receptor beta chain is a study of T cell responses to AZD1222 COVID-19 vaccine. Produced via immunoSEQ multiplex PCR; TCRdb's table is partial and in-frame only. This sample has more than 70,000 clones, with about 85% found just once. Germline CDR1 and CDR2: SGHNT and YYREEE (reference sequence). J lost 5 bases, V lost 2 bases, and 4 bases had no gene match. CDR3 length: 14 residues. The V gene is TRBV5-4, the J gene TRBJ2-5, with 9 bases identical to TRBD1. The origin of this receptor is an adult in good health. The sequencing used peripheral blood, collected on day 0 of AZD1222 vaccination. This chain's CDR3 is CASSFRTGVETQYF. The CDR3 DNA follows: TGTGCCAGCAGCTTCAGGACAGGGGTGGAGACCCAGTACTTC.